The 30 T cell receptor beta chains listed next were all sequenced from one sample in a study of cytomegalovirus exposure and HLA in healthy donors. The primer mix had 60 Vbeta and 13 Jbeta primers. Repertoires were generated with immunoSEQ multiplex PCR, while TCRdb's copy carries only in-frame clones and drops some. The repertoire has about 110,000 clones, approximately 83% of them found once; the top ten carry roughly 6%. The sequenced sample was PBMCs. These receptors all come from a man aged 18 to 29 in good health and CMV-seronegative.

This chain connects TRBV18 to TRBJ2-7; 9 bases align to TRBD1. The CDR3 contains 14 residues. V trimming: 3 bases; J trimming: 4 bases; junction bases outside the gene matches: 4. Germline values: CDR1 KGHSH, CDR2 LQKENI. This chain's CDR3 is CASSPGTGKYEQYF. CDR3 DNA: TGTGCCAGCTCACCGGGGACAGGGAAATACGAGCAGTACTTC.

This chain joins TRBV5-1 and TRBJ1-6; D unresolved. V was trimmed by 2 bases and J by 7 bases, leaving 13 bases between them. Per the germline V gene, CDR1 is SGHRS and CDR2 is YFSETQ. The CDR3 consists of 15 residues. The CDR3 reads CASSLPGASNSPLHF. CDR3 nucleotides: TGCGCCAGCAGCTTACCGGGAGCCAGCAATTCACCCCTCCACTTT.

The genes are TRBV5-1 and TRBJ2-5; 8 bases are a match to TRBD2. The CDR3 totals 16 residues. The V segment lost 4 bases and the J segment 1 base; nucleotides outside the gene matches: 9. Germline lookup yields CDR1 SGHRS and CDR2 YFSETQ. The CDR3 nucleotides read TGCGCCAGCAGCGAGGGAATAGCGGGAAGCCAAGAGACCCAGTACTTC. As protein: CASSEGIAGSQETQYF.

This CDR3 is CARSFSRQGLYTEAFF. CDR3 sequence (DNA): TGTGCCAGAAGCTTTTCCCGCCAGGGATTGTACACTGAAGCTTTCTTT. This sequence joins TRBV5-3 and TRBJ1-1; a weak D match, TRBD1 (5 bases). TRBV5-3 is classed as an ORF, of uncertain function. This CDR3 is built from 16 residues. Trimming shortened V by 2 bases and J by 3 bases, and 17 bases separated the two germline ends.

CDR3 in amino acids: CSVDSGMGEQFF. DNA of the CDR3: TGCAGCGTTGATTCGGGGATGGGAGAGCAGTTCTTC. The chain carries TRBV29-1 and TRBJ2-1; tentatively, D is TRBD2 (5 bases). There are 12 residues in the CDR3. Germline loops: CDR1 SQVTM, CDR2 ANQGSEA. V was pared by 3 bases and J by 10 bases, with 13 bases between.

The chain carries TRBV10-3 and TRBJ2-5, with a possible D match to TRBD2 (5 bases). V dropped 6 bases and J dropped 1 base, with 12 bases sitting between them. CDR1 is ENHRY, CDR2 SYGVKD, per germline. The length of the CDR3 is 14 residues. As DNA, the CDR3 is TGTGCCATCAGGGGGAGCGAAATCCAAGAGACCCAGTACTTC. Amino acid sequence: CAIRGSEIQETQYF.

The V call is TRBV7-8, the J call TRBJ1-5, with D possibly being TRBD1 (5 bases). V dropped 1 base and J dropped 2 bases, with 9 bases sitting between them. The CDR3 totals 15 residues. CDR1 and CDR2 from the germline V gene are SGHVS and FQNEAQ. In nucleotides, the CDR3 is TGTGCCAGCAGCTTAGTGGTAGGGGGCAATCAGCCCCAGCATTTT. Its translation: CASSLVVGGNQPQHF.

As regards this clone: Relative to the germline gene, one junction end is altered; a read error may explain this. The chain joins TRBV5-4 to TRBJ2-1; TRBD2 agrees at 7 bases. This CDR3 spans 16 amino acids. CDR1 and CDR2 from the germline V gene are SGHNT and YYREEE (reference sequence). In nucleotides, the CDR3 is TGCGCCAGCAGCCCCCATTGGGAGGGACCCGACAATGAGCAGTTCTTC. Residues: CASSPHWEGPDNEQFF. The variable domain in full, with the rest retrieved from reference TRBV5-4 and TRBJ2-1, is ETGVTQSPTHLIKTRGQQVTLRCSSQSGHNTVSWYQQALGQGPQFIFQYYREEENGRGNFPPRFSGLQFPNYSSELNVNALELDDSALYLCASSPHWEGPDNEQFFGPGTRLTVL.

The V and J genes are TRBV5-1 and TRBJ2-3; a weak D match, TRBD2 (5 bases). Germline CDR1 SGHRS, CDR2 YFSETQ. This CDR3 spans 14 amino acids. Trimming cost V 3 bases and J 2 bases, with 10 bases left between them. CDR3 residues: CASSSGVVTDTQYF. The CDR3, as DNA: TGCGCCAGCAGCTCCGGGGTAGTCACAGATACGCAGTATTTT.

The rearrangement links TRBV6-5 to TRBJ2-3, with 9 bases fitting TRBD2. With V trimmed by 2 bases and J by 6 bases, 9 bases remained unmatched. Germline V gives CDR1 MNHEY, CDR2 SVGAGI. There are 16 residues in the CDR3. The CDR3 sequence: CASSYINVAGVDTQYF. The CDR3 bases are TGTGCCAGCAGTTACATAAACGTAGCGGGAGTTGATACGCAGTATTTT.

The chain employs TRBV12-5 and TRBJ2-3; 8 nucleotides align to TRBD2. The CDR3 is 15 residues long. The germline V gene has CDR1 LGHNT and CDR2 FRNRAP. Trimming cost V 2 bases and J 1 base; bases outside gene matches: 2. The CDR3 DNA is TGTGCTAGTGGTTTGATGACTAGCGGCACAGATACGCAGTATTTT. Amino acid sequence: CASGLMTSGTDTQYF.

This clone appeared a single time. The chain employs TRBV5-4 and TRBJ2-5; 7 bases are a match to TRBD2. CDR3 size: 17 residues. V was clipped by 0 bases and J by 5 bases; unmatched bases: 13. Germline V gene data show CDR1 as SGHNT and CDR2 as YYREEE (reference sequence). The CDR3 loop is CASSLVGRTGGKETQYF. The CDR3 nucleotides read TGTGCCAGCAGCTTGGTTGGTAGGACGGGGGGTAAGGAGACCCAGTACTTC.

The chain is built from TRBV7-2 and TRBJ1-1, with unresolved D. This CDR3 has 12 residues. The ends were cut back, 3 bases at V and 2 bases at J, with 4 bases in the middle. The germline V gene has CDR1 SGHTA and CDR2 FQGNSA. The CDR3 loop reads CASSFLNTEAFF. CDR3 nucleotide sequence: TGTGCCAGCAGCTTTCTTAACACTGAAGCTTTCTTT.

The chain links TRBV6-1 to TRBJ2-1, with 8 bases identical to TRBD2. CDR1 and CDR2 from the germline V gene are MNHNS and SASEGT. J was trimmed by 7 bases and V by 4 bases; bases with no gene match: 12. The length of the CDR3 is 16 residues. CDR3 coding DNA: TGTGCCAGCAGTGTAAGCGGGAGTTCCCCAAGGAATGAGCAGTTCTTC. It codes for CASSVSGSSPRNEQFF.

The V call is TRBV4-1, the J call TRBJ2-2; no clear D gene. The CDR3 spans 13 residues. Germline CDR1 reads MGHRA; CDR2 reads YSYEKL. Deletions cut 0 bases from V and 4 bases from J, with 3 bases between. CDR3 residues: CASSQEATGELFF. For the CDR3, the DNA is TGCGCCAGCAGCCAAGAAGCCACCGGGGAGCTGTTTTTT.

CDR3 sequence: CASSDYQGAGYGYTF. In DNA form, the CDR3 reads TGTGCCAGCAGTGACTATCAGGGGGCAGGTTATGGCTACACCTTC. The J gene is TRBJ1-2, the V gene TRBV6-1, with TRBD1 identical over 8 bases. The CDR3 spans 15 residues. The junction had 8 bases not matched to a gene; V was cut back by 3 bases and J by 5 bases. CDR1 and CDR2 (germline): MNHNS, SASEGT.

This chain uses TRBV28 with TRBJ1-2, with unresolved D. CDR3 length: 13 amino acids. V lost 11 bases, J lost 6 bases, and 19 bases lay in between. Germline assignment: CDR1 MDHEN and CDR2 SYDVKM. In DNA form, the CDR3 reads TGTGCCGCCACAGACCCAAACGGGAATGGCTACACCTTC. Translated: CAATDPNGNGYTF.

The V call is TRBV9, the J call TRBJ1-4; D unresolved. Trimming removed 0 bases at V and 10 bases at J, with 13 bases between. Germline-derived CDR1 and CDR2 are SGDLS and YYNGEE. This CDR3 has 14 residues. The CDR3 DNA reads as TGTGCCAGCAGCGTAGATACAGCCTCTGGAAAACTGTTTTTT. Translating gives CASSVDTASGKLFF.

The genes are TRBV9 and TRBJ2-3, with 10 bases aligning to TRBD2. The CDR3 is 16 residues long. Trimming cost V 2 bases and J 0 bases; bases outside gene matches: 3. CDR1 and CDR2 from the germline V gene are SGDLS and YYNGEE. In DNA, the CDR3 is TGTGCCAGCAGCGTGAAAGCGGGAGGGAGCACAGATACGCAGTATTTT. It is translated as CASSVKAGGSTDTQYF. Variable domain in full (rest from reference TRBV9 and TRBJ2-3): DSGVTQTPKHLITATGQRVTLRCSPRSGDLSVYWYQQSLDQGLQFLIQYYNGEERAKGNILERFSAQQFPDLHSELNLSSLELGDSALYFCASSVKAGGSTDTQYFGPGTRLTVL.

The V and J genes are TRBV6-1 and TRBJ2-7, with TRBD2 matching over 11 bases. This CDR3 is 15 amino acids long. In germline, CDR1 is MNHNS, CDR2 SASEGT. Germline trimming cut 6 bases from V and 3 bases from J; bases unmatched to any gene: 7. The CDR3 sequence: CASSPTSGNYYEQYF. DNA of the CDR3: TGTGCCAGCAGCCCGACTAGCGGGAACTACTACGAGCAGTACTTC.

The genes are TRBV5-4 and TRBJ1-5, with TRBD1 identical over 8 bases. Germline CDR1 and CDR2: SGHNT and YYREEE (reference sequence). The length of the CDR3 is 17 residues. The V segment lost 5 bases and the J segment 3 bases; nucleotides outside the gene matches: 13. CDR3: CASSSSGTGKINQPQHF. DNA for the CDR3: TGTGCCAGCAGTAGCTCCGGGACAGGTAAAATCAATCAGCCCCAGCATTTT.

The chain links TRBV6-1 to TRBJ1-2; 9 bases line up with TRBD1. CDR1 is MNHNS, CDR2 SASEGT, per germline. V lost 5 bases, J lost 7 bases, and 5 bases stayed unmatched. There are 13 residues in the CDR3. CDR3 in amino acids: CASSPTGGVGYTF. In DNA form, the CDR3 reads TGTGCCAGCAGTCCTACAGGGGGCGTTGGCTACACCTTC.

The chain has TRBV2 and TRBJ2-5, with 7 bases aligning to TRBD2. This CDR3 region has 15 residues. V was pared by 4 bases and J by 4 bases, with 9 bases of the junction left unmatched. The germline gives CDR1 SNHLY, CDR2 FYNNEI. CDR3 bases: TGTGCCAGCAGTGTTACAACGGGAGGAGGAGAGACCCAGTACTTC. Protein product: CASSVTTGGGETQYF. The full variable domain, completed using reference TRBV2 and TRBJ2-5, is EPEVTQTPSHQVTQMGQEVILRCVPISNHLYFYWYRQILGQKVEFLVSFYNNEISEKSEIFDDQFSVERPDGSNFTLKIRSTKLEDSAMYFCASSVTTGGGETQYFGPGTRLLVL.

The chain combines TRBV30 with TRBJ1-1, with TRBD1 identical over 7 bases. After removal of 3 bases from V and 1 base from J, the junction contained 5 bases not matched to a gene. Germline lookup yields CDR1 GTSNPN and CDR2 SVGIG (reference sequence). The CDR3 consists of 14 residues. As DNA, the CDR3 is TGTGCCTGGAGCCTGGGGACAGCGAACACTGAAGCTTTCTTT. Amino acid sequence: CAWSLGTANTEAFF.

This chain connects TRBV9 to TRBJ2-5; a weak D match, TRBD2 (6 bases). V lost 0 bases to trimming and J lost 1 base, with 10 bases between them. Germline V gene sequence: CDR1 SGDLS, CDR2 YYNGEE. This CDR3 is built from 15 residues. CDR3 DNA: TGTGCCAGCAGCGTAGGGGGACTGATCCAAGAGACCCAGTACTTC. It encodes CASSVGGLIQETQYF.

The chain uses TRBV7-2 and TRBJ2-2; D perhaps matches TRBD1 (5 bases). The germline V gene has CDR1 SGHTA and CDR2 FQGNSA. CDR3 length: 18 residues. Trimming took off 0 bases at V and 0 bases at J, with 14 bases between the two ends. CDR3 sequence reads: CASSLAFPDSANTGELFF. As DNA, the CDR3 is TGTGCCAGCAGCTTAGCGTTTCCAGACAGCGCGAACACCGGGGAGCTGTTTTTT.

The rearrangement joins TRBV14 to TRBJ2-4; D remains ambiguous. Per the germline V gene, CDR1 is SGHDN and CDR2 is FVKESK. CDR3 length: 14 residues. The V end lost 0 bases, the J end lost 0 bases, and 3 bases lay between the germline ends. DNA for the CDR3: TGTGCCAGCAGCCAAGATCTAGCCAAAAACATTCAGTACTTC. Translation: CASSQDLAKNIQYF. Supplemented by reference TRBV14 and TRBJ2-4, the full variable domain reads EAGVTQFPSHSVIEKGQTVTLRCDPISGHDNLYWYRRVMGKEIKFLLHFVKESKQDESGMPNNRFLAERTGGTYSTLKVQPAELEDSGVYFCASSQDLAKNIQYFGAGTRLSVL.

This rearrangement joins TRBV25-1 to TRBJ2-2, with D perhaps matching TRBD1 (5 bases). Germline CDR1 MGHDK, CDR2 SYGVNS. Trimming left V 8 bases short and J 1 base short, with 8 bases between. CDR3 length: 13 amino acids. CDR3 in amino acids: CASSGQNTGELFF. The CDR3 region has the DNA TGTGCCAGCTCAGGACAGAACACCGGGGAGCTGTTTTTT.

DNA for the CDR3: TGCGCCAGCAGCCCTTGGAGCGGGAGAGAAGAGACCCAGTACTTC. Translation gives CASSPWSGREETQYF. The chain links TRBV4-3 to TRBJ2-5; 8 bases agree with TRBD2. The CDR3 has 15 residues. CDR1 and CDR2 (germline): LGHNA, YSLEER. The trim removed 4 bases at V and 3 bases at J, leaving 7 bases unmatched.

Here the CDR3 DNA reads TGTGCCAGTAGCACAGGGTTGGGCACTGAAGCTTTCTTT. It specifies CASSTGLGTEAFF. The chain has TRBV19 and TRBJ1-1; D is possibly TRBD1 (6 bases). The CDR3 contains 13 residues. Between the trimmed V and J ends, which lost 6 bases and 4 bases, there was a span of 12 bases. Germline loops: CDR1 LNHDA, CDR2 SQIVND (reference sequence).